Each of the 19 T cell receptor beta chains below was sequenced from the same sample in a study of T-cell memory formation after mild COVID-19. TCRdb called the 5' RACE reads again in MiXCR, with one record for every CDR3 protein. The repertoire includes fewer than 700,000 distinct CDR3 sequences, about 22% of them detected once, and about 8.4% sits in the top ten. The sequencing input was PBMCs or a T cell subset sorted from them (not recorded which). The receptor source for this set is an adult woman who had mild COVID-19 (a few samples of this study predate the infection). Cell type and time point are not known.

This clonotype was recorded a few times. This sequence joins TRBV24-1 and TRBJ1-1; D is ambiguous. Germline lookup yields CDR1 KGHDR and CDR2 SFDVKD. The CDR3 sequence is 15 residues long. V shed 4 bases and J shed 2 bases, with 13 bases lying between them. CDR3 amino acids: CATSEPLGSNTEAFF. In DNA form, the CDR3 reads TGTGCCACCAGTGAACCCCTAGGCAGTAACACTGAAGCTTTCTTT.

This clonotype occurred a few times. The rearrangement joins TRBV7-8 to TRBJ2-1; TRBD2 matches 8 bases. From germline, CDR1 is SGHVS and CDR2 FQNEAQ. J was trimmed by 9 bases and V by 0 bases; bases with no gene match: 7. This CDR3 comprises 15 residues. This chain's CDR3 is CASSLALSGRVEQFF. The DNA for the CDR3 is TGTGCCAGCAGCTTAGCGCTAAGCGGGAGAGTTGAGCAGTTCTTC.

Concerning this clonotype itself: A read error may account for a junction end that differs from germline. The chain employs TRBV7-9 and TRBJ2-1; the D gene is possibly TRBD1 (6 bases). The germline V gene encodes CDR1 SEHNR and CDR2 FQNEAQ (reference sequence). This CDR3 contains 17 residues. The CDR3 sequence: CASSIAQGTYSYNEQFF. In DNA, the CDR3 is TGTGCCAGCAGCATAGCCCAGGGGACATACTCCTACAATGAGCAGTTCTTC.

A few counts support this clonotype. CDR3 region: CASTVPGTSSYNEQFF. The CDR3 nucleotides read TGTGCCAGCACCGTCCCGGGGACGAGCTCCTACAATGAGCAGTTCTTC. The V call is TRBV5-4, the J call TRBJ2-1; D possibly uses TRBD1 or TRBD2 (5 bases each). Germline CDR1 SGHNT, CDR2 YYREEE (reference sequence). The CDR3 spans 16 residues. V dropped 6 bases and J dropped 0 bases, with 16 bases sitting between them. Full variable domain (rest looked up from reference TRBV5-4 and TRBJ2-1): ETGVTQSPTHLIKTRGQQVTLRCSSQSGHNTVSWYQQALGQGPQFIFQYYREEENGRGNFPPRFSGLQFPNYSSELNVNALELDDSALYLCASTVPGTSSYNEQFFGPGTRLTVL.

This clonotype appeared many times. One junction end disagrees with the germline gene, perhaps due to a read error. The CDR3: CASSLGQGLYEQYF. CDR3 nucleotide sequence: TGTGCCAGCAGCCTGGGACAGGGTTTGTACGAGCAGTACTTC. The V and J genes are TRBV5-1 and TRBJ2-7; the match to TRBD1 covers 9 bases. CDR3 length: 14 residues. Per the germline V gene, CDR1 is SGHRS and CDR2 is YFSETQ.

The V call is TRBV19, the J call TRBJ2-4, with 8 bases lining up with TRBD2. V trimming: 3 bases; J trimming: 7 bases; junction bases outside the gene matches: 14. This CDR3 is built from 17 residues. Germline loops: CDR1 LNHDA, CDR2 SQIVND (reference sequence). The CDR3 spells CASSIAGTRVPGNIQYF. The DNA of the CDR3 is TGTGCCAGTAGTATCGCCGGGACTAGGGTACCGGGGAACATTCAGTACTTC.

This clonotype appeared a few times. Here the CDR3 DNA reads TGTGCCAGCAGTGAAAGGGACAGTTCCTACGAGCAGTACTTC. Its protein product is CASSERDSSYEQYF. The chain is built from TRBV25-1 and TRBJ2-7; TRBD1 aligns across 7 bases. Unmatched junction bases numbered 2, after V lost 2 bases and J lost 1 base. This CDR3 has 14 residues. Germline lookup yields CDR1 MGHDK and CDR2 SYGVNS.

J is TRBJ1-1 and V is TRBV29-1, with D perhaps matching TRBD1 (5 bases). The CDR3 has 14 amino acids. Germline V gives CDR1 SQVTM, CDR2 ANQGSEA. Trimming took 6 bases from V and 0 from J, leaving 14 bases between them. The chain's CDR3 is CSVPHQGLNTEAFF. CDR3 coding DNA: TGCAGCGTCCCCCACCAGGGATTGAACACTGAAGCTTTCTTT.

The V call is TRBV12-3 or TRBV12-4, the J call TRBJ2-7; the D gene is possibly TRBD1 (5 bases). CDR3 size: 14 residues. V lost 6 bases and J 3 bases, leaving 15 bases between the germline ends. The CDR3 loop is CASSLPQGIYEQYF. DNA for the CDR3: TGTGCCAGCAGCCTTCCTCAGGGTATCTACGAGCAGTACTTC.

This clonotype was found a few times. The gene calls are TRBV5-1 and TRBJ2-2; D remains unclear. The V and J ends lost 0 bases and 0 bases respectively, with 9 bases between them. Germline CDR1 reads SGHRS; CDR2 reads YFSETQ. The CDR3 runs to 16 residues. The CDR3: CASSLVGVANTGELFF. As DNA, the CDR3 is TGCGCCAGCAGCTTGGTTGGCGTCGCGAACACCGGGGAGCTGTTTTTT.

The V gene is TRBV12-3 or TRBV12-4, the J gene TRBJ2-2; tentatively, D is TRBD1 or TRBD2 (6 bases each). Trimming shortened V by 3 bases and J by 7 bases, and 12 bases separated the two germline ends. The length of the CDR3 is 14 residues. The CDR3 nucleotides are TGTGCCAGCAGTTTCCCCAGGGGAGGCGGGGAGCTGTTTTTT. Translation: CASSFPRGGGELFF.

This clonotype was seen only a few times. The chain joins TRBV5-5 to TRBJ2-1; D is ambiguous. This CDR3 region has 16 residues. V was shortened by 4 bases and J by 1 base, with 15 bases between the two germline ends. The germline gives CDR1 SGHKS, CDR2 YYEKEE (reference sequence). The CDR3 is CASSPIWSWSYNEQFF. The CDR3 nucleotides are TGTGCCAGCAGCCCCATCTGGTCGTGGTCCTACAATGAGCAGTTCTTC. The whole variable domain, remainder taken from reference TRBV5-5 and TRBJ2-1, is DAGVTQSPTHLIKTRGQQVTLRCSPISGHKSVSWYQQVLGQGPQFIFQYYEKEERGRGNFPDRFSARQFPNYSSELNVNALLLGDSALYLCASSPIWSWSYNEQFFGPGTRLTVL.

This CDR3 is CASSRRTGLAKNIQYF. The CDR3 DNA is TGTGCCAGCAGTCGCCGGACAGGGCTAGCCAAAAACATTCAGTACTTC. The chain recombines TRBV25-1 with TRBJ2-4; 8 positions agree with TRBD1. The V and J ends lost 5 bases and 0 bases, in that order; junction bases with no gene match: 6. Germline V gives CDR1 MGHDK, CDR2 SYGVNS. This CDR3 region has 16 residues. Based on the CDR3 plus reference TRBV25-1 and TRBJ2-4, the full variable domain is EADIYQTPRYLVIGTGKKITLECSQTMGHDKMYWYQQDPGMELHLIHYSYGVNSTEKGDLSSESTVSRIRTEHFPLTLESARPSHTSQYLCASSRRTGLAKNIQYFGAGTRLSVL.

This clonotype turned up a few times. The gene calls are TRBV7-9 and TRBJ2-7, with TRBD2 as a possible D gene (6 bases). Trimming stripped 3 bases from V and 3 bases from J, with 9 bases between. The CDR3 consists of 13 residues. Germline loops: CDR1 SEHNR, CDR2 FQNEAQ (reference sequence). In nucleotides, the CDR3 is TGTGCCAGCAGCTTCCTTAGCGGCTACGAGCAGTACTTC. This gives the protein CASSFLSGYEQYF.

This clonotype was recorded a few times. The chain combines TRBV9 with TRBJ2-5; 8 bases fit TRBD1. The J segment lost 1 base and the V segment lost 3 bases, leaving 2 bases of the junction unmatched. CDR1 SGDLS and CDR2 YYNGEE come from the germline V gene. This CDR3 region has 14 residues. The CDR3 sequence is CASSADRGQETQYF. In nucleotides, the CDR3 is TGTGCCAGCAGCGCCGACAGGGGCCAAGAGACCCAGTACTTC.

The chain carries TRBV20-1 and TRBJ2-7; 10 nucleotides line up with TRBD2. Germline loops: CDR1 DFQATT, CDR2 SNEGSKA (reference sequence). V lost 6 bases, J lost 6 bases, and 8 bases stayed unmatched. The CDR3 length is 13 residues. DNA for the CDR3: TGCAGTGCCATCGGGCTAGCGGGAGTCGAGCAGTACTTC. Amino acid sequence: CSAIGLAGVEQYF.

There are a few counts of this clonotype. This sequence joins TRBV10-3 and TRBJ2-5, with 7 bases matching TRBD1. CDR1 is ENHRY, CDR2 SYGVKD, per germline. The CDR3 spans 14 residues. V was pared by 5 bases and J by 4 bases, with 7 bases of the junction left unmatched. CDR3 in DNA: TGTGCCATCAGTCTAACAGGGGTAGGAGAGACCCAGTACTTC. Its protein is CAISLTGVGETQYF.

This clonotype was seen a few times. The chain joins TRBV4-2 to TRBJ2-7; 14 bases map to TRBD2. The CDR3 sequence is 17 residues long. Germline-derived CDR1 and CDR2 are LGHNA and YNFKEQ. Trimming at V came to 2 bases and at J to 3 bases, leaving 6 bases not matched to a gene. DNA of the CDR3: TGTGCCAGCAGCCAATTAGGGACTAGCGGGAGAGGCTACGAGCAGTACTTC. Translating gives CASSQLGTSGRGYEQYF.

The V gene is TRBV7-9, the J gene TRBJ2-3, with 15 bases matching TRBD2. The CDR3 length is 17 residues. The junction had 5 bases not matched to a gene; V was cut back by 5 bases and J by 2 bases. The germline gives CDR1 SEHNR, CDR2 FQNEAQ (reference sequence). The CDR3: CASSGLAGGLDTDTQYF. CDR3 DNA: TGTGCCAGCAGCGGACTAGCGGGGGGGCTGGACACAGATACGCAGTATTTT.